The entry below gives a single T cell receptor (beta chain) sequence along with its context. Trimming left V 6 bases short and J 5 bases short, with 11 bases between. CDR3 length equals 13 residues. Clones were read by immunoSEQ multiplex PCR, and TCRdb kept only the in-frame ones, dropping some. Among about 140,000 clones listed, 85% to 95% were seen once. This record comes from a study of T cell responses to AZD1222 COVID-19 vaccine. Sample: peripheral blood, taken on day 0 of AZD1222 vaccination. The clonotype comes from an adult in good health. The rearrangement uses TRBV12-3 or TRBV12-4 and TRBJ1-5; the D is unclear. Written as DNA, the CDR3 is TGTGCCAGCAGCCGACTTCCCGATCAGCCCCAGCATTTT. It encodes CASSRLPDQPQHF.